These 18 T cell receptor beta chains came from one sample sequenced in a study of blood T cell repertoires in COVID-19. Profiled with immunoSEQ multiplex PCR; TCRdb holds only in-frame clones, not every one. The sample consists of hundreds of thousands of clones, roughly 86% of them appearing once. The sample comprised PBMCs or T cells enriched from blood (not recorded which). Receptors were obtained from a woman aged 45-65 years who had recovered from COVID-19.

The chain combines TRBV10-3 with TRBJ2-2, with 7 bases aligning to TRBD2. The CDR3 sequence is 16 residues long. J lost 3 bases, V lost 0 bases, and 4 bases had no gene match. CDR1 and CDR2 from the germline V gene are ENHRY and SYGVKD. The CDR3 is CAISESGGRDTGELFF. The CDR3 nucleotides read TGTGCCATCAGTGAGTCGGGGGGGAGAGACACCGGGGAGCTGTTTTTT.

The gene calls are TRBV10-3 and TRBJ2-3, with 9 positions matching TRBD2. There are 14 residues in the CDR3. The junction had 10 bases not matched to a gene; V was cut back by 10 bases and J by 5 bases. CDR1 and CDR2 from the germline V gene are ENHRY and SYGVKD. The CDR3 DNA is TGTGCCACCCAGACTAGCGGCAGGGTAGATACGCAGTATTTT. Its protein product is CATQTSGRVDTQYF.

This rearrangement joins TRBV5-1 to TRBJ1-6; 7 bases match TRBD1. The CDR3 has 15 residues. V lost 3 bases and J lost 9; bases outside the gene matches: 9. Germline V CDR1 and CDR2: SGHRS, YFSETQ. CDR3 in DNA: TGCGCCAGCAGCTCACAGGGGAAACAGAGTTCACCCCTCCACTTT. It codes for CASSSQGKQSSPLHF.

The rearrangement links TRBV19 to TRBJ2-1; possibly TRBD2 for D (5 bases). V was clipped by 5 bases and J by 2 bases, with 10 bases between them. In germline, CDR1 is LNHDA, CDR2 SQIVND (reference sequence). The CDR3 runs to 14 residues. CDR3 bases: TGTGCCAGTAGTCCGGGGAAAACCTACAATGAGCAGTTCTTC. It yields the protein CASSPGKTYNEQFF.

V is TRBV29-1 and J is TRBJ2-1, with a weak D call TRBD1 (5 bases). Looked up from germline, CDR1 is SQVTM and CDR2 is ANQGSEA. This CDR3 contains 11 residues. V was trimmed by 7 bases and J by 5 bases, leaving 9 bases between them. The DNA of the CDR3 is TGCAGCGCCCGACAGAACAATGAGCAGTTCTTC. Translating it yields CSARQNNEQFF.

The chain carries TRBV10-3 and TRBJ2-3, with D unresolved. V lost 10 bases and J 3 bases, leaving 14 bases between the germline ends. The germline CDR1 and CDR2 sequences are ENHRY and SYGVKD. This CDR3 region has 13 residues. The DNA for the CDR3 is TGTGCCACCTTAGCTCTAGGAACAGATACGCAGTATTTT. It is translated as CATLALGTDTQYF.

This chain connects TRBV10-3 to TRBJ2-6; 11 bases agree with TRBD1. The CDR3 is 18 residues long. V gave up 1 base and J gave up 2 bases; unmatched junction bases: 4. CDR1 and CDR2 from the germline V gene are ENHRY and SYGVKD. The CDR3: CAISEYGQGAPGANVLTF. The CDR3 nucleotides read TGTGCCATCAGTGAGTACGGACAGGGGGCGCCTGGGGCCAACGTCCTGACTTTC.

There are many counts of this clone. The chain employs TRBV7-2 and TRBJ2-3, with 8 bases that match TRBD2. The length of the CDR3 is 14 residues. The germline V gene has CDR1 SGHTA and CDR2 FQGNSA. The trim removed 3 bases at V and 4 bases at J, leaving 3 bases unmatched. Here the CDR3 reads CASSFWRGADTQYF. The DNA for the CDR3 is TGTGCCAGCAGCTTTTGGCGGGGGGCAGATACGCAGTATTTT.

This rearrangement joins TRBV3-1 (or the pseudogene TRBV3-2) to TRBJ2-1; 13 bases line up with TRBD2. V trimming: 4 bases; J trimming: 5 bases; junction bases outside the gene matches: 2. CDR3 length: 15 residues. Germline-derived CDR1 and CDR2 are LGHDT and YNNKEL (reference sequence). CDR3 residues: CASSPGTSGDNEQFF. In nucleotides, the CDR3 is TGTGCCAGCAGCCCCGGGACTAGCGGGGACAATGAGCAGTTCTTC.

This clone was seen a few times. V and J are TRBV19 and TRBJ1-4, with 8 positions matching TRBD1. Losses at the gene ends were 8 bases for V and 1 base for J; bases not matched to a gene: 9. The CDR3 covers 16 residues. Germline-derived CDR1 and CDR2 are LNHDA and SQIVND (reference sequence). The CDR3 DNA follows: TGTGCCAGTCTTCGAGCAACAGGGGGAACTAATGAAAAACTGTTTTTT. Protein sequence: CASLRATGGTNEKLFF.

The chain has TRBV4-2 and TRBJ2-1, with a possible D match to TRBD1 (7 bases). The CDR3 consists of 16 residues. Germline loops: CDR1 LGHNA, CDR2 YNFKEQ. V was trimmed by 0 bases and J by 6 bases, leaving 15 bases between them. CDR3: CASSQDLVQGGNEQFF. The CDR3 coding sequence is TGTGCCAGCAGCCAAGATCTCGTTCAGGGGGGCAATGAGCAGTTCTTC.

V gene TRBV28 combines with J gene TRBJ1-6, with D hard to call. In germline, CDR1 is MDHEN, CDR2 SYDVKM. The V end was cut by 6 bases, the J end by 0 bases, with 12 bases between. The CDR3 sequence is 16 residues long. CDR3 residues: CASRDDWSSYNSPLHF. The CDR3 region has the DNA TGTGCCAGCAGGGATGACTGGAGCTCCTATAATTCACCCCTCCACTTT.

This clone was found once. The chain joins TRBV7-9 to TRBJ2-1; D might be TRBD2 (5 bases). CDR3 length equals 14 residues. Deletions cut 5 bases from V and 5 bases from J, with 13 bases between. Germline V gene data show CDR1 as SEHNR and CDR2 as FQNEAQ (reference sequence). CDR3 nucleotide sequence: TGTGCCAGCAGCCTTTTAGGACTGAACAATGAGCAGTTCTTC. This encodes CASSLLGLNNEQFF.

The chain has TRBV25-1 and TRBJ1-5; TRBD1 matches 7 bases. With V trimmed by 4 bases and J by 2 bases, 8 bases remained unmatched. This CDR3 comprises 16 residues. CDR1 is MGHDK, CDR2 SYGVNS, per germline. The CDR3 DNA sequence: TGTGCCAGCAGTGCAGAGGGGGCCCTTGGCAATCAGCCCCAGCATTTT. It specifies CASSAEGALGNQPQHF.

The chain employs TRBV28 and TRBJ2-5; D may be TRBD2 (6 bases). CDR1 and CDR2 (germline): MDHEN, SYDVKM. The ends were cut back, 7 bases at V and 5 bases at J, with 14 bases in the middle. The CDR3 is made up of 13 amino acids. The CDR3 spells CASKSGGMETQYF. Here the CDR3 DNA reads TGTGCCAGCAAAAGCGGCGGGATGGAGACCCAGTACTTC.

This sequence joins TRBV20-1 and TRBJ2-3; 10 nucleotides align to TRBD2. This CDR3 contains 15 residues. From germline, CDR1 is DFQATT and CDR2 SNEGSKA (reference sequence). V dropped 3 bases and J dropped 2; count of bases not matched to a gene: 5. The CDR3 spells CSASLAGGFTDTQYF. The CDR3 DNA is TGCAGTGCTAGTTTAGCGGGAGGATTCACAGATACGCAGTATTTT.

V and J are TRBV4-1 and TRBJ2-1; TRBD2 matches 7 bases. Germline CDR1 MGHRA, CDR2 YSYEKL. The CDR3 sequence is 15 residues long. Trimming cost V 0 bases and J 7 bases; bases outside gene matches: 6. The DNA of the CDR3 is TGCGCCAGCAGCCAAGAATATAGCGGGTATAATGAGCAGTTCTTC. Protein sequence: CASSQEYSGYNEQFF.

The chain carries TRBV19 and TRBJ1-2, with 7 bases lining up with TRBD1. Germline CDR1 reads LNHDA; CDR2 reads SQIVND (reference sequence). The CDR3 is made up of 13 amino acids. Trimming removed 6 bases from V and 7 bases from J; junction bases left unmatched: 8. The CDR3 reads CASRPTGVGGYTF. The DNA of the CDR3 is TGTGCCAGTAGACCCACAGGGGTGGGTGGCTACACCTTC.